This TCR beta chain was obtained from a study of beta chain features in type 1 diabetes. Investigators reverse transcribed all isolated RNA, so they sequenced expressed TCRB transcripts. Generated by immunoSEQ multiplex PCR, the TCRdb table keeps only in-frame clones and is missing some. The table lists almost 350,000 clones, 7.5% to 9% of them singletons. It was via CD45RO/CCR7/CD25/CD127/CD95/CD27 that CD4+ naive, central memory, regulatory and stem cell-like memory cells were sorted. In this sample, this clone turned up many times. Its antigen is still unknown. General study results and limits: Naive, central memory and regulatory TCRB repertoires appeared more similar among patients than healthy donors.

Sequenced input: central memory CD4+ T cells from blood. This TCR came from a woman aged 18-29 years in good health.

The CDR3 sequence: CATSIDRSRTQYF. DNA of the CDR3: TGTGCCACCAGTATAGACAGGTCTCGTACGCAGTATTTT. The rearrangement uses TRBV15 and TRBJ2-3; a possible D gene is TRBD1 (6 bases). CDR3 size: 13 residues. Between the trimmed V and J ends, which lost 6 bases and 8 bases, there was a span of 15 bases. Germline-derived CDR1 and CDR2 are LNHNV and YYDKDF (reference sequence).